Sequencing of this T cell receptor (beta chain) was carried out in a study of blood T cell repertoires in COVID-19. Study-wide context: Samples taken during acute and convalescent COVID-19 were collected in the United States, Italy and Spain.

TCRdb's copy holds only in-frame clones and misses some; the assay was immunoSEQ multiplex PCR. The repertoire holds 150,000 to 200,000 clones, with 85% to 90% as singletons. The clonotype comes from a man in his fifties with acute or convalescent COVID-19. The sample consisted of peripheral blood.

This chain's CDR3 is CASSIIGQTNQPQHF. CDR3 bases: TGTGCCAGTAGTATAATTGGACAGACAAATCAGCCCCAGCATTTT. The J gene is TRBJ1-5, the V gene TRBV19, with a tentative D call TRBD1 (6 bases). Per germline, CDR1 LNHDA and CDR2 SQIVND (reference sequence). V lost 2 bases and J lost 4, with 12 bases in between. The CDR3 is 15 residues long.